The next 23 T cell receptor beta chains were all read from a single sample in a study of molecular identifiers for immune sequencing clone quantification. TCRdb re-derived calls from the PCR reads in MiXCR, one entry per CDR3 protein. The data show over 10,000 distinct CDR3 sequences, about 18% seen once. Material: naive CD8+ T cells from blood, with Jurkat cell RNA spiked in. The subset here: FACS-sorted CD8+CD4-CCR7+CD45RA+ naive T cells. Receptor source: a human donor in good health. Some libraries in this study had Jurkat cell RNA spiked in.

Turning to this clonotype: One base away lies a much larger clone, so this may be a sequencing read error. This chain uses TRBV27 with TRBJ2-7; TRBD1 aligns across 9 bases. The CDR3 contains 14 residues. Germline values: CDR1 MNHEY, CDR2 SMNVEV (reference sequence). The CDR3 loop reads CASSMTGGGYGQYF. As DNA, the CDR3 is TGTGCCAGCAGTATGACAGGGGGAGGCTACGGGCAGTACTTC.

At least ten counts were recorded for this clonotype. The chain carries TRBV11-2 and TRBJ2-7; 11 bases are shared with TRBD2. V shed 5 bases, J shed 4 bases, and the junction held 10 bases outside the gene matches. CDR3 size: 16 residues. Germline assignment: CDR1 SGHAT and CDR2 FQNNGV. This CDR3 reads CASSALAGGPAYEQYF. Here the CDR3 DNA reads TGTGCCAGCAGCGCCTTAGCGGGAGGGCCGGCATACGAGCAGTACTTC. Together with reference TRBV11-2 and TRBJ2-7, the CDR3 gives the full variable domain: EAGVAQSPRYKIIEKRQSVAFWCNPISGHATLYWYQQILGQGPKLLIQFQNNGVVDDSQLPKDRFSAERLKGVDSTLKIQPAKLEDSAVYLCASSALAGGPAYEQYFGPGTRLTVT.

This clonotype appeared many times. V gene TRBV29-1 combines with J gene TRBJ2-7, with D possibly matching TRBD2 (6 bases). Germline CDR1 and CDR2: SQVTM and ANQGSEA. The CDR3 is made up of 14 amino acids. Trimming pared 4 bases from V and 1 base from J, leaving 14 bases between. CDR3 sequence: CSVGGVFGSYEQYF. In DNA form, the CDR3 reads TGCAGCGTTGGGGGGGTCTTCGGGTCCTACGAGCAGTACTTC.

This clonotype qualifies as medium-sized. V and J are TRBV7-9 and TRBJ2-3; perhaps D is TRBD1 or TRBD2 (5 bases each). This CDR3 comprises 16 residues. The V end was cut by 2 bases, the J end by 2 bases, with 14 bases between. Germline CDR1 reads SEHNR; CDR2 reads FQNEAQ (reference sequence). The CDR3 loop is CASSLTSGPPTDTQYF. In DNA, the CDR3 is TGTGCCAGCAGCTTAACGTCGGGGCCCCCCACAGATACGCAGTATTTT.

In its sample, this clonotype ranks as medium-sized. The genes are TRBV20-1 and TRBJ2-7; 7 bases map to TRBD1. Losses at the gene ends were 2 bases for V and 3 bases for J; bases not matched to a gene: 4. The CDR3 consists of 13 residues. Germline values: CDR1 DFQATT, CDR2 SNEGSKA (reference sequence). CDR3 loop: CSARKDRVYEQYF. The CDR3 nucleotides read TGCAGTGCTAGAAAAGACAGGGTCTACGAGCAGTACTTC.

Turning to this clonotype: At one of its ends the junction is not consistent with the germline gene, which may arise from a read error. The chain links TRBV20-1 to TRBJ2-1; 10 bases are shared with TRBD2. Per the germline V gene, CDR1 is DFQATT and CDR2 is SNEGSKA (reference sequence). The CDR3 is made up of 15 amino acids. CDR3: CSAGGLADTENGQFF. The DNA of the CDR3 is TGCAGTGCTGGAGGACTAGCGGATACTGAGAATGGGCAGTTCTTC.

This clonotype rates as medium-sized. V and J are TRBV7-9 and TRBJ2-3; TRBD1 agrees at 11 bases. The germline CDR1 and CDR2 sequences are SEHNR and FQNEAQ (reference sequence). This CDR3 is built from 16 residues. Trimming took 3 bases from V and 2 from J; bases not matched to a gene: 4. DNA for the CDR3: TGTGCCAGCAGCTTTAGGACAGGGGGCGTCACAGATACGCAGTATTTT. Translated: CASSFRTGGVTDTQYF.

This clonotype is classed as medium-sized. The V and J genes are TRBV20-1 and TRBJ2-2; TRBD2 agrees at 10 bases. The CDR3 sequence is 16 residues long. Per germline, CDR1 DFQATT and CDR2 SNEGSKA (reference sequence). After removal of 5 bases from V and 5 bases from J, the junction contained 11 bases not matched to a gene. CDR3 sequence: CSAPASGRARTGELFF. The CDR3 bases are TGCAGTGCTCCGGCGAGCGGGAGGGCCCGTACCGGGGAGCTGTTTTTT.

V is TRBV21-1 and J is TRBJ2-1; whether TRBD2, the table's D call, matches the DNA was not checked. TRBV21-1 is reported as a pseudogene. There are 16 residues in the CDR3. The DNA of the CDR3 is TGTGCCAGCAGCAAACGGCGGGTTCTGAGGTCCAATGAGCAGCTCTTC. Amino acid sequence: CASSKRRVLRSNEQLF.

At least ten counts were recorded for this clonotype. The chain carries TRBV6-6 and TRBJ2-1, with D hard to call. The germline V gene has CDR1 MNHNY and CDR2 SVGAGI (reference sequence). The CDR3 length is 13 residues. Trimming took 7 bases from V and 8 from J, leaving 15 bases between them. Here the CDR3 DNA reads TGTGCCAGCACATTATCGGCGTATGATGAGCAGTTCTTC. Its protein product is CASTLSAYDEQFF.

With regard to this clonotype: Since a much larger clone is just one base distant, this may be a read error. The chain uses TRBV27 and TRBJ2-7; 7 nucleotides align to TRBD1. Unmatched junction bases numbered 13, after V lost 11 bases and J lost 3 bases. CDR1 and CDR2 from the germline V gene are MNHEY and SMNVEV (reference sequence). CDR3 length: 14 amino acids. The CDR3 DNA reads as TGTGCCGGCGGCGTGGGGACAGCCATCTACGAGCAGTACTTC. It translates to CAGGVGTAIYEQYF.

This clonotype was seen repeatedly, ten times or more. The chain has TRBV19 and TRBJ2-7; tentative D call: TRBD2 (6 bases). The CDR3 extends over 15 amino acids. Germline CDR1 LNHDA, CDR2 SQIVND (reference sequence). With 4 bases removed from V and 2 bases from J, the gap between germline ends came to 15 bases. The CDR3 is CASSTGRSAPYEQYF. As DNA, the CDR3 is TGTGCCAGTAGTACAGGGAGGAGCGCACCCTACGAGCAGTACTTC.

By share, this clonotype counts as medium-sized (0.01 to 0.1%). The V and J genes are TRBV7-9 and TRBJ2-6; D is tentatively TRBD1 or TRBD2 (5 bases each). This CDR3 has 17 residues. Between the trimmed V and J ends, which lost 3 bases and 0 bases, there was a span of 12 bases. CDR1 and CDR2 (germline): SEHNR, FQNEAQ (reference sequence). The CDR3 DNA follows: TGTGCCAGCAGCTTGCTCGGGGCTCGCTCTGGGGCCAACGTCCTGACTTTC. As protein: CASSLLGARSGANVLTF.

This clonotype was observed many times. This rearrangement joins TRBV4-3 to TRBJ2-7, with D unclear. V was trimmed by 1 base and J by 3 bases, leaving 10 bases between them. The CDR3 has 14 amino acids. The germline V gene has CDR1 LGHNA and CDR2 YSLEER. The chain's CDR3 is CASSQGVPYYEQYF. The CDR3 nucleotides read TGCGCCAGCAGCCAAGGGGTCCCCTACTACGAGCAGTACTTC.

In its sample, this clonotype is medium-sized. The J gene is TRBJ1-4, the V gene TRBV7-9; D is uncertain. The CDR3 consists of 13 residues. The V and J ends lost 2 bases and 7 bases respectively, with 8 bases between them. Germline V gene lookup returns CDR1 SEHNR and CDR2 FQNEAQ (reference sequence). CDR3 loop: CASSLRPTEKLFF. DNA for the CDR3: TGTGCCAGCAGCTTAAGGCCGACTGAAAAACTGTTTTTT.

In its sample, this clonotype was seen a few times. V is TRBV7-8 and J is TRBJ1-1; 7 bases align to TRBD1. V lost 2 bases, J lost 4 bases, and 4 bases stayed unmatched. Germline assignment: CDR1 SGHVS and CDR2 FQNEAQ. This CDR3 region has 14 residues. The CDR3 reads CASSLSGGGTEAFF. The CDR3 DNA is TGTGCCAGCAGCTTATCAGGGGGGGGCACTGAAGCTTTCTTT.

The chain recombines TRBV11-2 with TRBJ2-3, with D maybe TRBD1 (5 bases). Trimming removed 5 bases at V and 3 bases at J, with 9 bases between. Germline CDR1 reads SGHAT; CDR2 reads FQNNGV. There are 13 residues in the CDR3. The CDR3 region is CASSAPGTDTQYF. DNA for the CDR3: TGTGCCAGCAGCGCCCCAGGGACAGATACGCAGTATTTT.

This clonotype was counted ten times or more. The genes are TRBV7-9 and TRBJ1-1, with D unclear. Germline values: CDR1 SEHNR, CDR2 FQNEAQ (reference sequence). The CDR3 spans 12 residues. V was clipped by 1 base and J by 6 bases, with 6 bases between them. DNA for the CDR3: TGTGCCAGCAGCTTAGTTCGGCCTGAAGCTTTCTTT. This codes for CASSLVRPEAFF.

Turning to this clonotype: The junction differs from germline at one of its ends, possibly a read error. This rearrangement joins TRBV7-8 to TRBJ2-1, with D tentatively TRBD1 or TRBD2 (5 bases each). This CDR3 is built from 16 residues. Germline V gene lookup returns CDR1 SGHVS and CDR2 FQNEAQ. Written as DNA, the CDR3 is TGTGCCAGCAGCTCGCTGGGACCAAGCTTCTACAATGAGCAATTCTTC. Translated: CASSSLGPSFYNEQFF.

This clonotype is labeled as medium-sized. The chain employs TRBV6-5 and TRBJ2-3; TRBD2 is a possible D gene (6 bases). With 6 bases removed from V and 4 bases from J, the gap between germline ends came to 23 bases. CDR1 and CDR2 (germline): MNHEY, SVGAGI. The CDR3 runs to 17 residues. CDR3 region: CASSRREVRVGADTQYF. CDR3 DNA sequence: TGTGCCAGCAGCCGCAGGGAGGTGAGGGTCGGCGCAGATACGCAGTATTTT.

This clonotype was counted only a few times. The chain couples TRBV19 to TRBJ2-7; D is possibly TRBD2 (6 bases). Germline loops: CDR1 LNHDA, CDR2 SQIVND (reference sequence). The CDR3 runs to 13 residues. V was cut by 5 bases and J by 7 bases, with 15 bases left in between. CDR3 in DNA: TGTGCCAGTAGTCCAATTGGGGGGTCAGAGCAGTACTTC. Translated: CASSPIGGSEQYF.

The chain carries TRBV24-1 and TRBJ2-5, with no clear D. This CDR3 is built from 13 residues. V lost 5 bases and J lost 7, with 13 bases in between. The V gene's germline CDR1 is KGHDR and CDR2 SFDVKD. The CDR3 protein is CATSVATYGTQYF. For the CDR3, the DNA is TGTGCCACCAGTGTAGCCACCTATGGGACCCAGTACTTC.

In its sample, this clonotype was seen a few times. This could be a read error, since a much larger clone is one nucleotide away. CDR3 sequence (DNA): TGTGCCAGCAGTTACTCAGGACGAAAGGATACGCAGTGTTTT. It encodes CASSYSGRKDTQCF. V gene TRBV6-5 combines with J gene TRBJ2-3; no clear D. The CDR3 loop spans 14 amino acids. CDR1 is MNHEY and CDR2 is SVGAGI in the germline V gene.